A single T cell receptor beta chain is shown here with its context. This sample was taken from a study of blood T cell repertoires in COVID-19. Per the authors' pipeline: Counts of nucleated cells, estimated from reference gene primer amplification, were obtained. Using immunoSEQ multiplex PCR, the repertoire was profiled, and TCRdb retains in-frame clones only, with some absent. V and J calls and clone size come straight from that table; D and trimming were deduced from the DNA. The sample contains 75,000 to 100,000 clones, roughly 80% of which appear only once. Germline V gene lookup returns CDR1 LNHDA and CDR2 SQIVND (reference sequence). Germline trimming cut 0 bases from V and 0 bases from J; bases unmatched to any gene: 3. CDR3 length equals 19 residues.

The gene calls are TRBV19 and TRBJ2-3; 16 bases are a match to TRBD2. Sequenced: peripheral blood. This receptor was obtained from a woman older than 75 with acute or convalescent COVID-19. CDR3 region: CASSIEGTSGGASTDTQYF. For the CDR3, the DNA is TGTGCCAGTAGTATAGAGGGGACTAGCGGGGGGGCAAGCACAGATACGCAGTATTTT.